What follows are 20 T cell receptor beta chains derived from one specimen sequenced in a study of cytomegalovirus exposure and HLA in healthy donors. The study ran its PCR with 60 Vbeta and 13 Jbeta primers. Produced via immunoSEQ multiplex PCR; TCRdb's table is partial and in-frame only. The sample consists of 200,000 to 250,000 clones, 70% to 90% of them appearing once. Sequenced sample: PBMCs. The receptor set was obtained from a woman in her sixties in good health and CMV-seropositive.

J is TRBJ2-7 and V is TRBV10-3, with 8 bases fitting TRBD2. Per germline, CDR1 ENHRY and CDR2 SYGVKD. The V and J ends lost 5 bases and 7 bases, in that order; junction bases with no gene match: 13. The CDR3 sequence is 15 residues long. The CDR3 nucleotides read TGTGCCATCAGTCCTGGGACTAGGGGATCGGGGGAGCAGTACTTC. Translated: CAISPGTRGSGEQYF.

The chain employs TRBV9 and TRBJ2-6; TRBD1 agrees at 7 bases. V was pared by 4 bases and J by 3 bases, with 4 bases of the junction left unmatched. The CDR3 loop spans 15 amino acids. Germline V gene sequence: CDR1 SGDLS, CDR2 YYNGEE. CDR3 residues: CASSLGTDGANVLTF. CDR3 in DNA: TGTGCCAGCAGCCTTGGGACAGATGGGGCCAACGTCCTGACTTTC.

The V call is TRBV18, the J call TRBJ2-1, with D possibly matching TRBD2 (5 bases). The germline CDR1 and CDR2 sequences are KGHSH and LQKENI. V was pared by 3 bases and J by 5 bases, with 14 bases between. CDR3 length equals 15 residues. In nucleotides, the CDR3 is TGTGCCAGCTCACCGCGGCAGCGGTTAAACAATGAGCAGTTCTTC. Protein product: CASSPRQRLNNEQFF.

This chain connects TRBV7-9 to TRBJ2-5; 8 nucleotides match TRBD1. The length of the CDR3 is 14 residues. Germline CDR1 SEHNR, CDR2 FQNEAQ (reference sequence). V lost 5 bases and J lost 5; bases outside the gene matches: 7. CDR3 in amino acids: CASSKTGDGETQYF. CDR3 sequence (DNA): TGTGCCAGCAGCAAGACAGGGGATGGGGAGACCCAGTACTTC.

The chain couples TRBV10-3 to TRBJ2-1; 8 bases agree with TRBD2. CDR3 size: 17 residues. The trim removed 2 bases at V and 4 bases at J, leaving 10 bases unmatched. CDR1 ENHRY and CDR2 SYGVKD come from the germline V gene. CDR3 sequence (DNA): TGTGCCATCAGTGAGGATCAGGGACTAGATTGGTACAATGAGCAGTTCTTC. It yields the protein CAISEDQGLDWYNEQFF.

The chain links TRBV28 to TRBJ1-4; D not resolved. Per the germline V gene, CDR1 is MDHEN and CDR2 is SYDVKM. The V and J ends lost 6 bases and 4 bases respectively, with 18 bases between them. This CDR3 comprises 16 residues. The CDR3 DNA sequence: TGTGCCAGCAGGTCAACCCGAGGAACGGGTAATGAAAAACTGTTTTTT. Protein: CASRSTRGTGNEKLFF.

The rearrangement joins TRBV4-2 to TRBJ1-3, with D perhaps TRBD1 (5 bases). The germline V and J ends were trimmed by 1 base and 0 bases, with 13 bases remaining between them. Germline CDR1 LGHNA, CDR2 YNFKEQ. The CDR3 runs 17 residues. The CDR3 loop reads CASSQAEGRSSGNTIYF. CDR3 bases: TGTGCCAGCAGCCAAGCGGAGGGGAGAAGCTCTGGAAACACCATATATTTT.

CDR3 DNA: TGTGCCAGTAGTACCTTTGACAGGGGCCAAGCTTTCTTT. Encoded protein: CASSTFDRGQAFF. J is TRBJ1-1 and V is TRBV19; 8 bases map to TRBD1. V shed 4 bases, J shed 9 bases, and the junction held 7 bases outside the gene matches. From germline, CDR1 is LNHDA and CDR2 SQIVND (reference sequence). The CDR3 is made up of 13 amino acids.

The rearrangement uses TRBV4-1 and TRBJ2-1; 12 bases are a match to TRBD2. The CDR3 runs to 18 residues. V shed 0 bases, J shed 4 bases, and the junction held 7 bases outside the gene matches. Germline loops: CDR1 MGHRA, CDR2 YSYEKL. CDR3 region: CASSQDQGLAGPYNEQFF. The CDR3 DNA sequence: TGCGCCAGCAGCCAAGATCAAGGACTAGCGGGGCCATACAATGAGCAGTTCTTC.

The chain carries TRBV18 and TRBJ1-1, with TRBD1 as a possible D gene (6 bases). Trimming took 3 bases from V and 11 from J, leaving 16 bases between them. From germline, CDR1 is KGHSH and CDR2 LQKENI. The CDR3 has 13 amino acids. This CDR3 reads CASSPPSVQGAFF. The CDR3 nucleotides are TGTGCCAGCTCACCCCCCTCTGTCCAGGGGGCTTTCTTT.

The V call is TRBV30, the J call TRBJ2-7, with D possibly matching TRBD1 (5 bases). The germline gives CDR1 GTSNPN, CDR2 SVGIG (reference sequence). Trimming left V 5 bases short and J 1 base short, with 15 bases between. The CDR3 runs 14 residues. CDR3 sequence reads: CAWAPGPSSYEQYF. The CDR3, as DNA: TGTGCCTGGGCCCCAGGGCCCTCGTCCTACGAGCAGTACTTC.

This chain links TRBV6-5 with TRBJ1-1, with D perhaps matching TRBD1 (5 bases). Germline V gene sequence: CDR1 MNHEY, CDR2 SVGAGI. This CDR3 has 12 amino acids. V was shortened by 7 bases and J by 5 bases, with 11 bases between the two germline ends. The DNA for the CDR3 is TGTGCCAGCAACGGGGGAGTTACTGAAGCTTTCTTT. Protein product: CASNGGVTEAFF.

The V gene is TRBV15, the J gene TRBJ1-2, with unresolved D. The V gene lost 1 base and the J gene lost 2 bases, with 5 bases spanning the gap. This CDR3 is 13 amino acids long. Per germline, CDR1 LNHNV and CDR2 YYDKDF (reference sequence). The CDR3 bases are TGTGCCACCAGCAGAGGGCGGAACTATGGCTACACCTTC. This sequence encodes CATSRGRNYGYTF.

The CDR3 nucleotides read TGCGCCAGCAGCCAAGGTCCAGGGACCTACGAGCAGTACTTC. It specifies CASSQGPGTYEQYF. The chain uses TRBV4-1 and TRBJ2-7; D is perhaps TRBD1 (5 bases). Germline-derived CDR1 and CDR2 are MGHRA and YSYEKL. This CDR3 region has 14 residues. Between the trimmed V and J ends, which lost 1 base and 2 bases, there was a span of 9 bases.

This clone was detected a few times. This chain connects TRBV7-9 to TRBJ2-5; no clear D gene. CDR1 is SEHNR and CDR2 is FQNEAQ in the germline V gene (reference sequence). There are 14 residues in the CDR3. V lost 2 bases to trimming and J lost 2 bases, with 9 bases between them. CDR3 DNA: TGTGCCAGCAGCTTAAGTTCTAAACAAGAGACCCAGTACTTC. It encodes CASSLSSKQETQYF. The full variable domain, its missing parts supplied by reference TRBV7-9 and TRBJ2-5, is DTGVSQNPRHKITKRGQNVTFRCDPISEHNRLYWYRQTLGQGPEFLTYFQNEAQLEKSRLLSDRFSAERPKGSFSTLEIQRTEQGDSAMYLCASSLSSKQETQYFGPGTRLLVL.

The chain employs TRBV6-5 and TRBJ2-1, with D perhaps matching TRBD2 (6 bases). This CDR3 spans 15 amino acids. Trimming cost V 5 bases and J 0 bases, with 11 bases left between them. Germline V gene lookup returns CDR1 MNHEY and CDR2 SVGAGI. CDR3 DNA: TGTGCCAGCAGTCCGTCCGGGAGCTCCTACAATGAGCAGTTCTTC. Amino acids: CASSPSGSSYNEQFF.

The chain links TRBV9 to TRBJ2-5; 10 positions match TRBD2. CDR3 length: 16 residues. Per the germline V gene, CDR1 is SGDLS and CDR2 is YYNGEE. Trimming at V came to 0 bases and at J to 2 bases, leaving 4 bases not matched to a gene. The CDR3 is CASSVAPSGRQETQYF. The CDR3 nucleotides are TGTGCCAGCAGCGTAGCTCCTAGCGGGAGACAAGAGACCCAGTACTTC.

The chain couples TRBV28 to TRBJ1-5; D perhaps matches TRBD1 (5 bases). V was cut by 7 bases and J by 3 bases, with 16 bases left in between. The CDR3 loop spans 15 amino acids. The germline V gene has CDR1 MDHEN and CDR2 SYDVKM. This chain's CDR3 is CASTLRGGNNQPQHF. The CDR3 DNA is TGTGCCAGCACCCTTCGGGGGGGGAACAATCAGCCCCAGCATTTT.

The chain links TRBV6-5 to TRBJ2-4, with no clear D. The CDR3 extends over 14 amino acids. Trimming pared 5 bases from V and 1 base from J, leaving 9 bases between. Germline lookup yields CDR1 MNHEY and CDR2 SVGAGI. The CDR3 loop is CASSPPVAKNIQYF. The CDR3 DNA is TGTGCCAGCAGTCCCCCGGTGGCCAAAAACATTCAGTACTTC.

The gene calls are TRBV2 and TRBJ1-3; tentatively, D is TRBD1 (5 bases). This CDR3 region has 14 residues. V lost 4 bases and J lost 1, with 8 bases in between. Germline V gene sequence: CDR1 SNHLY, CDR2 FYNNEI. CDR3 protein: CASSGQLSGNTIYF. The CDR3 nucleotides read TGTGCCAGCAGTGGACAGTTATCTGGAAACACCATATATTTT. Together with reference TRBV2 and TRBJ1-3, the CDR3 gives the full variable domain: EPEVTQTPSHQVTQMGQEVILRCVPISNHLYFYWYRQILGQKVEFLVSFYNNEISEKSEIFDDQFSVERPDGSNFTLKIRSTKLEDSAMYFCASSGQLSGNTIYFGEGSWLTVV.